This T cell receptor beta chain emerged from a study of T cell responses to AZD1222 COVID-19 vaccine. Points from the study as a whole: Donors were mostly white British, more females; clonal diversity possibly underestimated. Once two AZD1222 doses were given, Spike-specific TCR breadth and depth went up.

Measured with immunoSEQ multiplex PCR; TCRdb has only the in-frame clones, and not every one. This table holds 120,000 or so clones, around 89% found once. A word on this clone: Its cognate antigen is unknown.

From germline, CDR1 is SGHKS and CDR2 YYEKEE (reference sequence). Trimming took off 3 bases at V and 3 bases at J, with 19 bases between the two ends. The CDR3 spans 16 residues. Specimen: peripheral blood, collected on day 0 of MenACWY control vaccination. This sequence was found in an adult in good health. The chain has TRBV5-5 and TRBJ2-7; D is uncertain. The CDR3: CASSWAVGRTDYEQYF. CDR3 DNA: TGTGCCAGCAGCTGGGCCGTGGGCAGGACGGACTACGAGCAGTACTTC.